The entry that follows covers one T cell receptor (beta chain) sequence. What it binds is unknown. In the PCR, 60 Vbeta and 13 Jbeta primers were used. Assay: immunoSEQ multiplex PCR; the TCRdb copy retains only in-frame clones and omits some. This sample has roughly 190,000 clones, with roughly 80% found just once. The data derive from a study of cytomegalovirus exposure and HLA in healthy donors. General study findings and limits: Follow-up analysis found HLA locus-dependent TCR association rates, highest for DRB1 and lowest for HLA-C.

The CDR3 runs 16 residues. V was shortened by 1 base and J by 0 bases, with 10 bases between the two germline ends. CDR1 is SGHTA, CDR2 FQGNSA, per germline. This chain joins TRBV7-2 and TRBJ2-1, with D possibly matching TRBD2 (7 bases). The sequenced sample consisted of PBMCs. The clonotype was recovered from a female donor in good health and CMV-seronegative. The CDR3 region is CASSLEGGSSYNEQFF. In nucleotides, the CDR3 is TGTGCCAGCAGCTTAGAGGGGGGGAGCTCCTACAATGAGCAGTTCTTC.